This T cell receptor (beta chain) stems from a study of CD8 T cells in Susac syndrome. The study's findings and limits: It was acknowledged in the study that the number of individuals who were included in its TCR sequencing and HLA analysis was relatively small.

The length of the CDR3 is 15 residues. Germline V CDR1 and CDR2: SNHLY, FYNNEI. V lost 9 bases and J lost 6, with 21 bases in between. Reverse transcription of roughly 0.5 to 1 ug RNA used random hexamers. The immunoSEQ assay covered 54 Vbeta and 13 Jbeta segments for CDR3. TCRdb reprocessed the immunoSEQ multiplex PCR reads via MiXCR and lists one record per CDR3 protein. This sample has about 240,000 distinct CDR3 sequences, with 90% to 97% found just once. Concerning this clonotype itself: The antigen is undetermined.

The diagnostic criteria were recently defined, and patients with Susac syndrome met them for definite or probable disease. The rearrangement joins TRBV2 to TRBJ2-1; tentative D call: TRBD1 (5 bases). The clonotype was recovered from a human donor with Susac syndrome. Sequencing was performed on CD4+ T cells from PBMCs. CDR3 in amino acids: CASVGPGSRSNEQFF. CDR3 bases: TGTGCCAGTGTCGGTCCAGGGTCCCGTTCCAATGAGCAGTTCTTC. The variable domain in full, completed from reference TRBV2 and TRBJ2-1, reads EPEVTQTPSHQVTQMGQEVILRCVPISNHLYFYWYRQILGQKVEFLVSFYNNEISEKSEIFDDQFSVERPDGSNFTLKIRSTKLEDSAMYFCASVGPGSRSNEQFFGPGTRLTVL.